The clone carrying this T cell receptor beta chain has only one observation. Since a much larger clone is just one base distant, this may be a read error. This CDR3 has 13 residues. The ends lost 5 bases at V and 6 bases at J; junction bases unmatched: 6. From germline, CDR1 is SGHAT and CDR2 FQNNGV. This sample stems from a study of blood T cell repertoires in COVID-19. TCRdb keeps only in-frame clones here, not all; method: immunoSEQ multiplex PCR. The sample holds about 210,000 clones, approximately 85% seen once. The sequence was obtained from a woman aged 45 to 65 with active or convalescent COVID-19. The chain links TRBV11-2 to TRBJ1-2, with 7 positions matching TRBD1. Sample: peripheral blood. This chain's CDR3 is CASSISTGDGYTF. Written as DNA, the CDR3 is TGTGCCAGCAGCATCAGCACAGGGGATGGCTACACCTTC.